The text below deals with one T cell receptor (beta chain). The entry originates in a study of spatial heterogeneity in lung cancer. As for the study in general: Available PBMC from follow-up, collected a median of roughly two years after resection, underwent sequencing. Detection of beta-chain sequences consistently exceeded that of alpha-chain sequences.

The CDR3 spans 11 residues. V lost 4 bases, J lost 13 bases, and 15 bases lay in between. CDR1 and CDR2 from the germline V gene are SGHNT and YYREEE (reference sequence). Stated time point: blood at routine non-recurrence follow-up after resection. Unsorted whole RNA samples from tumor, nontumor lung or frozen PBMC were sequenced. TCR cDNA molecules were tagged individually, and each one carried a unique molecular identifier. TCRdb re-called the 5' RACE reads with MiXCR, one entry per CDR3 protein. The sample has under 150,000 distinct CDR3 sequences, less than 14% seen once; the top ten hold 20% to 25%.

This receptor was taken from a female donor with early-stage non-small cell lung cancer. J is TRBJ2-7 and V is TRBV5-4, with D perhaps matching TRBD1 (6 bases). The sequenced sample was PBMCs, obtained at follow-up. Here the CDR3 reads CASSLGQLRYF. CDR3 nucleotides: TGTGCCAGCAGCCTCGGACAGCTAAGATACTTC.